One and the same sample provided the 23 T cell receptor beta chains below, sequenced in a study of blood T cell repertoires in COVID-19. Using immunoSEQ multiplex PCR, the repertoire was profiled, and TCRdb retains in-frame clones only, with some absent. The sample comprises fewer than 180,000 clones, about 85% of which are singletons, and 3.5% to 4.5% rests with the top ten. Sequencing was carried out using peripheral blood. The receptors shown here come from an older woman with active or convalescent COVID-19.

This clone showed up just a few times. The V gene is TRBV19, the J gene TRBJ2-3; D perhaps matches TRBD1 (6 bases). CDR1 and CDR2 from the germline V gene are LNHDA and SQIVND (reference sequence). This CDR3 has 13 residues. Trimming stripped 4 bases from V and 7 bases from J, with 12 bases between. The DNA of the CDR3 is TGTGCCAGTAGTAGCCAGGGGTGGAATACGCAGTATTTT. This sequence encodes CASSSQGWNTQYF.

The count of this clone is one. The rearrangement links TRBV19 to TRBJ2-1; TRBD1 is a possible D gene (5 bases). The germline V and J ends were trimmed by 6 bases and 5 bases, with 11 bases remaining between them. CDR1 LNHDA and CDR2 SQIVND come from the germline V gene (reference sequence). The CDR3 covers 13 residues. The DNA of the CDR3 is TGTGCCAGTAGGGGGCAGGATCACAATGAGCAGTTCTTC. It encodes CASRGQDHNEQFF.

This clone occurred once. This sequence joins TRBV10-1 and TRBJ1-5; no clear D gene. The V gene's germline CDR1 is WNHNN and CDR2 SYGVQD (reference sequence). The CDR3 covers 14 residues. Trimming removed 8 bases at V and 6 bases at J, with 17 bases between. The CDR3 DNA follows: TGCGCCAGCCCTAAGTGTCCGGAGGGTCAGCCCCAGCATTTT. This gives the protein CASPKCPEGQPQHF.

This chain connects TRBV19 to TRBJ1-3; tentative D call: TRBD1 (5 bases). Germline V CDR1 and CDR2: LNHDA, SQIVND (reference sequence). Trimming removed 7 bases from V and 0 bases from J, with 13 bases in between. The CDR3 covers 15 residues. CDR3 in DNA: TGTGCCAGTATCAATCCGACAGTCTCTGGAAACACCATATATTTT. It translates to CASINPTVSGNTIYF.

This clone was seen a single time. The gene calls are TRBV7-2 and TRBJ1-2, with D unresolved. The germline V gene has CDR1 SGHTA and CDR2 FQGNSA. The CDR3 extends over 15 amino acids. V was shortened by 5 bases and J by 2 bases, with 15 bases between the two germline ends. The CDR3 region has the DNA TGTGCCAGCAGCCCCGGGTCCTCTCCCAACTATGGCTACACCTTC. Encoded protein: CASSPGSSPNYGYTF.

This rearrangement joins TRBV6-5 to TRBJ1-2; D gene uncertain. V lost 6 bases to trimming and J lost 4 bases, with 12 bases between them. The CDR3 covers 13 residues. Germline V lookup: CDR1 MNHEY, CDR2 SVGAGI. CDR3 nucleotide sequence: TGTGCCAGCAGCTTCGAGGGAATCTATGGCTACACCTTC. Translating it yields CASSFEGIYGYTF.

The V call is TRBV5-1, the J call TRBJ2-7; 7 bases agree with TRBD1. The V gene's germline CDR1 is SGHRS and CDR2 YFSETQ. This CDR3 region has 14 residues. V was clipped by 2 bases and J by 5 bases; unmatched bases: 7. Here the CDR3 DNA reads TGCGCCAGCAGCTTATACAGGGGTATCAACGAGCAGTACTTC. Translating it yields CASSLYRGINEQYF. Based on the CDR3 plus reference TRBV5-1 and TRBJ2-7, the full variable domain is KAGVTQTPRYLIKTRGQQVTLSCSPISGHRSVSWYQQTPGQGLQFLFEYFSETQRNKGNFPGRFSGRQFSNSRSEMNVSTLELGDSALYLCASSLYRGINEQYFGPGTRLTVT.

The chain uses TRBV19 and TRBJ1-1; a weak D match, TRBD1 (5 bases). With 3 bases removed from V and 5 bases from J, the gap between germline ends came to 13 bases. The germline gives CDR1 LNHDA, CDR2 SQIVND (reference sequence). The CDR3 extends over 14 amino acids. The CDR3 nucleotides read TGTGCCAGTAGTATTGGGGCCGTGGGAACTGAAGCTTTCTTT. Residues: CASSIGAVGTEAFF.

The chain uses TRBV7-9 and TRBJ2-3, with 7 bases fitting TRBD2. V was pared by 5 bases and J by 5 bases, with 13 bases of the junction left unmatched. The CDR3 has 16 residues. Germline CDR1 reads SEHNR; CDR2 reads FQNEAQ (reference sequence). DNA for the CDR3: TGTGCCAGCAGCAAGGGACTAACCCCGAGGGGAGATACGCAGTATTTT. Protein product: CASSKGLTPRGDTQYF. Using reference TRBV7-9 and TRBJ2-3 for the parts outside the CDR3, the full variable domain is DTGVSQNPRHKITKRGQNVTFRCDPISEHNRLYWYRQTLGQGPEFLTYFQNEAQLEKSRLLSDRFSAERPKGSFSTLEIQRTEQGDSAMYLCASSKGLTPRGDTQYFGPGTRLTVL.

The V call is TRBV5-8, the J call TRBJ2-3; 7 bases align to TRBD1. Trimming at V came to 5 bases and at J to 3 bases, leaving 9 bases not matched to a gene. This CDR3 has 15 residues. Germline V gene lookup returns CDR1 SGHTS and CDR2 YDEGEE. The CDR3 here is CASRLTGSFTDTQYF. The CDR3 DNA reads TGTGCCAGCAGACTGACAGGGAGTTTTACAGATACGCAGTATTTT.

The rearrangement joins TRBV19 to TRBJ1-4, with 7 bases fitting TRBD1. Germline V gene sequence: CDR1 LNHDA, CDR2 SQIVND (reference sequence). The CDR3 length is 15 residues. The ends lost 6 bases at V and 4 bases at J; junction bases unmatched: 8. CDR3 protein: CASSPRQGHNEKLFF. CDR3 DNA: TGTGCCAGTAGCCCTAGACAGGGCCATAATGAAAAACTGTTTTTT.

The chain is built from TRBV6-2 or TRBV6-3 and TRBJ2-1; a weak D match, TRBD2 (6 bases). The CDR3 is made up of 15 amino acids. V was clipped by 4 bases and J by 8 bases, with 18 bases between them. Germline V lookup: CDR1 MNHEY, CDR2 SVGEGT. The chain's CDR3 is CASSSLETRRDEQFF. CDR3 nucleotides: TGTGCCAGCAGTTCCCTGGAGACTCGGAGGGATGAGCAGTTCTTC.

The DNA for the CDR3 is TGCGCCAGCAGCCAAGAGGGACTAGCGGGGGGTCGAGATACGCAGTATTTT. Its protein product is CASSQEGLAGGRDTQYF. V gene TRBV4-3 combines with J gene TRBJ2-3; 15 positions agree with TRBD2. Trimming at V came to 0 bases and at J to 5 bases, leaving 3 bases not matched to a gene. The CDR3 has 17 amino acids. Looked up from germline, CDR1 is LGHNA and CDR2 is YSLEER.

The rearrangement links TRBV6-5 to TRBJ2-5; D is perhaps TRBD2 (5 bases). CDR1 and CDR2 (germline): MNHEY, SVGAGI. The CDR3 is 13 residues long. With 6 bases removed from V and 5 bases from J, the gap between germline ends came to 13 bases. CDR3: CASRRGGSETQYF. DNA of the CDR3: TGTGCCAGCAGGCGAGGAGGCTCGGAGACCCAGTACTTC.

This clone appeared a single time. V is TRBV6-1 and J is TRBJ1-1; D call uncertain. The V and J ends lost 5 bases and 2 bases respectively, with 12 bases between them. CDR3 size: 14 residues. Germline CDR1 MNHNS, CDR2 SASEGT. The CDR3 protein is CASSSVALNTEAFF. The CDR3 nucleotides are TGTGCCAGCAGTTCGGTCGCACTTAACACTGAAGCTTTCTTT.

In its sample, this clone was seen many times. This sequence joins TRBV7-9 and TRBJ1-6, with TRBD1 identical over 7 bases. Germline V gene sequence: CDR1 SEHNR, CDR2 FQNEAQ (reference sequence). This CDR3 contains 14 residues. The J segment lost 6 bases and the V segment lost 5 bases, leaving 4 bases of the junction unmatched. The CDR3, as DNA: TGTGCCAGCAGCCAGGGGGACTTTAATTCACCCCTCCACTTT. This sequence encodes CASSQGDFNSPLHF.

The V and J genes are TRBV11-2 and TRBJ2-3; D unclear. Between the trimmed V and J ends, which lost 5 bases and 0 bases, there was a span of 9 bases. CDR1 SGHAT and CDR2 FQNNGV come from the germline V gene. The CDR3 is 14 amino acids. The CDR3 region is CASSLISSTDTQYF. CDR3 coding DNA: TGTGCCAGCAGCCTTATTTCTAGCACAGATACGCAGTATTTT.

The J gene is TRBJ2-3, the V gene TRBV10-3; 9 nucleotides line up with TRBD1. V was clipped by 0 bases and J by 14 bases; unmatched bases: 15. Germline V gene data show CDR1 as ENHRY and CDR2 as SYGVKD. The CDR3 runs 16 residues. CDR3 DNA sequence: TGTGCCATCAGTGAGTCTTCGGGACAGGGAGTCCTAAACTTGTATTTT. This gives the protein CAISESSGQGVLNLYF.

CDR3 sequence: CASSQDGAGGNEQYF. The CDR3 coding sequence is TGCGCCAGCAGCCAAGATGGCGCAGGGGGAAACGAGCAGTACTTC. The chain joins TRBV4-3 to TRBJ2-7; 7 positions agree with TRBD1. The CDR3 totals 15 residues. Germline values: CDR1 LGHNA, CDR2 YSLEER. The V gene end was trimmed by 0 bases and the J gene end by 5 bases; junction bases not matched to a gene: 7.

This clone was recorded only once. This sequence joins TRBV4-1 and TRBJ1-3; D is possibly TRBD1 (6 bases). The CDR3 length is 15 residues. Trimming shortened V by 1 base and J by 4 bases, and 11 bases separated the two germline ends. Germline loops: CDR1 MGHRA, CDR2 YSYEKL. The CDR3 DNA follows: TGCGCCAGCAGCCAAGGCGGGGGGGCAGGAAACACCATATATTTT. It specifies CASSQGGGAGNTIYF.

The chain carries TRBV19 and TRBJ1-2; 8 bases are shared with TRBD1. CDR3 length equals 16 residues. Germline V gene data show CDR1 as LNHDA and CDR2 as SQIVND (reference sequence). V lost 7 bases to trimming and J lost 4 bases; unmatched junction nucleotides: 14. CDR3 in DNA: TGTGCCAGTATGAGTGCCGGGACAGGATCTATCTATGGCTACACCTTC. This codes for CASMSAGTGSIYGYTF.

V is TRBV6-5 and J is TRBJ1-1; a weak D match, TRBD1 (5 bases). The CDR3 is made up of 16 amino acids. The V end was cut by 0 bases, the J end by 7 bases, with 18 bases between. CDR1 is MNHEY, CDR2 SVGAGI, per germline. The CDR3 region is CASSYSQAPYSREAFF. CDR3 DNA: TGTGCCAGCAGTTACTCACAGGCCCCGTATAGCCGTGAAGCTTTCTTT.

This rearrangement joins TRBV5-1 to TRBJ1-4, with a weak D call TRBD1 (5 bases). Trimming took off 4 bases at V and 8 bases at J, with 18 bases between the two ends. This CDR3 has 15 residues. CDR1 and CDR2 (germline): SGHRS, YFSETQ. The CDR3, as DNA: TGCGCCAGCAGCCTGCGACAAGGGGCATACGAAAAACTGTTTTTT. Amino acid sequence: CASSLRQGAYEKLFF.